A single sample gave rise to the 14 T cell receptor beta chains below, sequenced in a study of CD8 T cells in Susac syndrome. When the RNA was reverse transcribed, random hexamers were used with an input of about 0.5 to 1 ug. MiXCR, run by TCRdb on the immunoSEQ multiplex PCR reads, gives a single entry per CDR3 protein. This table has 300,000 or so distinct CDR3 sequences, under 95% appearing once. Sequencing was carried out using CD4+ T cells from PBMCs. Every receptor here comes from a human donor with multiple sclerosis.

The chain employs TRBV27 and TRBJ1-5, with D perhaps TRBD1 (5 bases). Germline assignment: CDR1 MNHEY and CDR2 SMNVEV (reference sequence). Trimming shortened V by 11 bases and J by 4 bases, and 27 bases separated the two germline ends. This CDR3 contains 17 residues. CDR3 sequence (DNA): TGTGCCTCAAAGTCGGGGTCGGGGGAAGCCCGAAATCAGCCCCAGCATTTT. This gives the protein CASKSGSGEARNQPQHF.

J is TRBJ1-6 and V is TRBV29-1; TRBD1 aligns across 8 bases. The germline CDR1 and CDR2 sequences are SQVTM and ANQGSEA. V lost 7 bases, J lost 5 bases, and 4 bases stayed unmatched. The CDR3 is 13 residues long. For the CDR3, the DNA is TGCAGCGCCCGGGACAGGAATAATTCACCCCTCCACTTT. Translated: CSARDRNNSPLHF.

The rearrangement links TRBV6-2 or TRBV6-3 to TRBJ2-5; the D is unclear. CDR3 length equals 11 residues. Germline V gene lookup returns CDR1 MNHEY and CDR2 SVGEGT. V lost 1 base and J lost 5, with 2 bases in between. The CDR3 DNA sequence: TGTGCCAGCAGTTACTACGAGACCCAGTACTTC. The encoded protein is CASSYYETQYF.

V gene TRBV2 combines with J gene TRBJ1-1; unclear D gene. Germline loops: CDR1 SNHLY, CDR2 FYNNEI. The CDR3 loop spans 11 amino acids. V gave up 8 bases and J gave up 5 bases, with 9 bases separating them. In DNA form, the CDR3 reads TGTGCCAGCCTAGTTTTTACTGAAGCTTTCTTT. Protein: CASLVFTEAFF.

A single count supports this clonotype. Sequence at one end of the junction differs from germline and may be a read error. The chain has TRBV2 and TRBJ2-5; 7 positions match TRBD2. CDR1 and CDR2 (germline): SNHLY, FYNNEI. The CDR3 is 14 amino acids. This chain's CDR3 is CASREVRGGETQYF. The CDR3 DNA reads TGTGCCAGCAGGGAAGTACGGGGAGGGGAGACCCAGTACTTC.

This rearrangement joins TRBV20-1 to TRBJ2-7; 7 bases agree with TRBD2. Trimming took 3 bases from V and 4 from J; bases not matched to a gene: 6. CDR3 length: 13 amino acids. Germline values: CDR1 DFQATT, CDR2 SNEGSKA (reference sequence). The CDR3 nucleotides read TGCAGTGCTAGGAAGCGGGGCCTTTACGAGCAGTACTTC. Protein sequence: CSARKRGLYEQYF.

The chain recombines TRBV5-4 with TRBJ1-1; D is perhaps TRBD1 (6 bases). CDR1 and CDR2 (germline): SGHNT, YYREEE (reference sequence). Trimming left V 0 bases short and J 8 bases short, with 26 bases between. This CDR3 has 18 residues. This CDR3 is CASSLDASRGARIGEAFF. Written as DNA, the CDR3 is TGTGCCAGCAGCTTGGACGCATCTCGGGGGGCGCGGATCGGGGAAGCTTTCTTT.

The gene calls are TRBV29-1 and TRBJ1-6; D is possibly TRBD1 (6 bases). The germline V gene encodes CDR1 SQVTM and CDR2 ANQGSEA. V lost 4 bases, J lost 12 bases, and 16 bases lay in between. The CDR3 has 13 residues. CDR3 sequence (DNA): TGCAGCGTTGCGGGCCCTGGACAGCAACCCCTCCACTTT. Translated, it gives CSVAGPGQQPLHF.

J is TRBJ2-2 and V is TRBV7-9; D gene ambiguous. CDR1 is SEHNR, CDR2 FQNEAQ, per germline (reference sequence). V gave up 5 bases and J gave up 1 base, with 8 bases separating them. The length of the CDR3 is 14 residues. CDR3 bases: TGTGCCAGCAGCCCTAACAAGAACACCGGGGAGCTGTTTTTT. Residues: CASSPNKNTGELFF.

V usage is TRBV6-2 or TRBV6-3 and J usage is TRBJ2-5; the D gene is possibly TRBD2 (6 bases). Trimming took off 2 bases at V and 1 base at J, with 20 bases between the two ends. Per germline, CDR1 MNHEY and CDR2 SVGEGT. This CDR3 comprises 18 residues. The CDR3 DNA follows: TGTGCCAGCAGTTACGTGATCGGGGAAGCGGGTCTCCAAGAGACCCAGTACTTC. Its translation is CASSYVIGEAGLQETQYF.

This chain joins TRBV19 and TRBJ1-2; D unclear. Germline V lookup: CDR1 LNHDA, CDR2 SQIVND (reference sequence). The CDR3 consists of 15 residues. V lost 3 bases and J lost 0, with 11 bases in between. Here the CDR3 reads CASSIPGVTNYGYTF. The DNA for the CDR3 is TGTGCCAGTAGTATCCCCGGGGTAACTAACTATGGCTACACCTTC.

The chain joins TRBV5-4 to TRBJ1-6; D uncertain. Trimming removed 1 base from V and 0 bases from J, with 11 bases in between. The germline V gene encodes CDR1 SGHNT and CDR2 YYREEE (reference sequence). The CDR3 contains 17 residues. As DNA, the CDR3 is TGTGCCAGCAGCTTGATGCCCGGGAGCTCCTATAATTCACCCCTCCACTTT. Its protein product is CASSLMPGSSYNSPLHF.

The chain links TRBV5-1 to TRBJ1-6; no reliable D call. Germline assignment: CDR1 SGHRS and CDR2 YFSETQ. The CDR3 has 13 amino acids. Between the trimmed V and J ends, which lost 0 bases and 9 bases, there was a span of 7 bases. The CDR3 DNA sequence: TGCGCCAGCAGCTTGGAAAGGATTTCACCCCTCCACTTT. It yields the protein CASSLERISPLHF.

The chain joins TRBV3-1 to TRBJ2-5; D gene uncertain. This CDR3 region has 12 residues. The germline CDR1 and CDR2 sequences are LGHDT and YNNKEL (reference sequence). V was clipped by 0 bases and J by 5 bases, with 4 bases between them. The CDR3 is CASSQDVETQYF. Written as DNA, the CDR3 is TGTGCCAGCAGCCAAGACGTGGAGACCCAGTACTTC.